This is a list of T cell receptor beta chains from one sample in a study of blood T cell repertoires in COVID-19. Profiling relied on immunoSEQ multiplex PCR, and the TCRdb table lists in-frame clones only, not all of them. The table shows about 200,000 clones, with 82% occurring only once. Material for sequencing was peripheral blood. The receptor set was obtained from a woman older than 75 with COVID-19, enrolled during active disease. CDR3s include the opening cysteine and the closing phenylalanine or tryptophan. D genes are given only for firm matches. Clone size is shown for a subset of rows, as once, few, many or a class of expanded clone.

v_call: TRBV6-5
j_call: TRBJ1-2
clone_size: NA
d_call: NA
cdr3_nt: TGTGCCAGCAGTTACGTTGGCGAGGGAGCGGCCTATGGCTACACCTTC
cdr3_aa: CASSYVGEGAAYGYTF

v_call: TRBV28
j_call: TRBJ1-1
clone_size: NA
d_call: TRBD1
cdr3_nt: TGTGCCAGCACCTTGACAGGGGTAACTGAAGCTTTCTTT
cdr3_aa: CASTLTGVTEAFF

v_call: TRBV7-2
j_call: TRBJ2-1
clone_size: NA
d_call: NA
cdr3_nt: TGTGCCAGCAGCTCGCGGACTAACCCCTACAATGAGCAGTTCTTC
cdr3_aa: CASSSRTNPYNEQFF

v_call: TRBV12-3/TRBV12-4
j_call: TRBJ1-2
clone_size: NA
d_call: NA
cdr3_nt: TGTGCCAGCAGTTTGGGAGGGATCTATGGCTACACCTTC
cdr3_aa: CASSLGGIYGYTF

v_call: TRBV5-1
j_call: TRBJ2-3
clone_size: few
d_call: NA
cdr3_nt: TGCGCCAGCAGCTCGACAGGTGGGACAGATACGCAGTATTTT
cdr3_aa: CASSSTGGTDTQYF

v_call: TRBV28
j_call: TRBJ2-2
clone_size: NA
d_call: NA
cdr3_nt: TGTGCCAGCAGTTCCTTAATAGGGGAGCTGTTTTTT
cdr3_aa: CASSSLIGELFF

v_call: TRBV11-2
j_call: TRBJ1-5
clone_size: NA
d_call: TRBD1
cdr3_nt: TGTGCCAGCAGTCCCGCAGGGGGCGGGAGCAATCAGCCCCAGCATTTT
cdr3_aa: CASSPAGGGSNQPQHF

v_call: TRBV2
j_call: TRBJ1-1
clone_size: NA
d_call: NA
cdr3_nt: TGTGCCAGCAGCCGACCATCGACAGGGAACACTGAAGCTTTCTTT
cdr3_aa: CASSRPSTGNTEAFF

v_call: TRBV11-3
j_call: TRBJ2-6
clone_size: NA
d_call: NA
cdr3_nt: TGTGCCAGCAGTCCATCTGGGGCCAACGTCCTGACTTTC
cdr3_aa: CASSPSGANVLTF

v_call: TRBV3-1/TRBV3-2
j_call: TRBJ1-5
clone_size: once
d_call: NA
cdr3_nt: TGTGCCAGCAGCCCCGGGGGTAGCGGTCAGCCCCAGCATTTT
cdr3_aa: CASSPGGSGQPQHF

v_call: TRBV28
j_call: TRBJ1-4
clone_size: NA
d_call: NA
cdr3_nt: TGTGCCAGCAGTTTATGGCAGCGTGCAACTAATGAAAAACTGTTTTTT
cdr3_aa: CASSLWQRATNEKLFF

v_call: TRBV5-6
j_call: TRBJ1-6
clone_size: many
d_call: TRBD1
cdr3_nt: TGTGCCAGCAGCGGCGACAGGGTCGGCTCACCCCTCCACTTT
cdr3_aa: CASSGDRVGSPLHF

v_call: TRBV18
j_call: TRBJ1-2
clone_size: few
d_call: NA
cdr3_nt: TGTGCCAGCTCACCCGACAGCCTCTATGGCTACACCTTC
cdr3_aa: CASSPDSLYGYTF

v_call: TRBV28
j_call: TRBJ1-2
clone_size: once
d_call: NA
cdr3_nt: TGTGCCAGCAGTTTATCTAGAGGGTATGGCTACACCTTC
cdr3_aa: CASSLSRGYGYTF

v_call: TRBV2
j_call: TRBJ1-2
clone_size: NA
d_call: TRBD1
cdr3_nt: TGTGCCAGCAGTGTCGCACGGGACAGGGCGTACTATGGCTACACCTTC
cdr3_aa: CASSVARDRAYYGYTF

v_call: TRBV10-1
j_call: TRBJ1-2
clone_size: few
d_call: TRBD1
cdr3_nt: TGCGCCAGAGAACCCGAGGGGACAGGGGTCTATGGCTACACCTTC
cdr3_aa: CAREPEGTGVYGYTF

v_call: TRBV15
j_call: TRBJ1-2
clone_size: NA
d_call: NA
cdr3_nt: TGTGCCACCAGCAGAGCCGACAGCCCCGCTAACTATGGCTACACCTTC
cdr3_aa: CATSRADSPANYGYTF

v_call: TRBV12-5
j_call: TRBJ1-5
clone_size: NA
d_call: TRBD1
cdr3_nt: TGTGCTAGTGATGTAGGGACAGGGTTTCAGCCCCAGCATTTT
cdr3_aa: CASDVGTGFQPQHF

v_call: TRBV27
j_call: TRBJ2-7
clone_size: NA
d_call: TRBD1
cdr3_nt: TGTGCCAGCAGTTATCAGAGACAGGGCCCCTACGAGCAGTACTTC
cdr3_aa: CASSYQRQGPYEQYF

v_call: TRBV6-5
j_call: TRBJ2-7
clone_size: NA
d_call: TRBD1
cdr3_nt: TGTGCCAGTGGGAGACAGGGGAAAACCTACGAGCAGTACTTC
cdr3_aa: CASGRQGKTYEQYF